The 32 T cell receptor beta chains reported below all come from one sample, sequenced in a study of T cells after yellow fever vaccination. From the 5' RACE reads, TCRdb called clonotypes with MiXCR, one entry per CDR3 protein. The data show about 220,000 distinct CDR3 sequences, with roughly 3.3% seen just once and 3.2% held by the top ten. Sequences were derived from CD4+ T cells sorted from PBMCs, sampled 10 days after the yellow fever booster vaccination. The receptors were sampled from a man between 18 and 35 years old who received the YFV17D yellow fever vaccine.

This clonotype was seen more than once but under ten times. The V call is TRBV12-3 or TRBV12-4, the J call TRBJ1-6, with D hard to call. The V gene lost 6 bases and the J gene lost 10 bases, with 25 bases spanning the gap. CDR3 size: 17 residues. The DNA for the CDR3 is TGTGCCAGCAGCCGAGGACCAAGAGAGACCGGTGAATCACCCCTCCACTTT. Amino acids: CASSRGPRETGESPLHF.

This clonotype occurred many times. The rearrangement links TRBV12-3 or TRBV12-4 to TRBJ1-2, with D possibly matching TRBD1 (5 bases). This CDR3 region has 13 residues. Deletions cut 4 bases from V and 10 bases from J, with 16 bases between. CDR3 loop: CASSWGTGIDYTF. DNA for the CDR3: TGTGCCAGCAGTTGGGGGACGGGGATCGACTACACCTTC.

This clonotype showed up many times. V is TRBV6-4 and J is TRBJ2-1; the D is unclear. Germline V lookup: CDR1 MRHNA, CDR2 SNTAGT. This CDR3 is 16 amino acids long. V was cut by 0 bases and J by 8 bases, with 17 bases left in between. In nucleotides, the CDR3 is TGTGCCAGCAGTGACTCGAACGCAGGCGTTAGGGATGAGCAGTTCTTC. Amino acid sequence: CASSDSNAGVRDEQFF.

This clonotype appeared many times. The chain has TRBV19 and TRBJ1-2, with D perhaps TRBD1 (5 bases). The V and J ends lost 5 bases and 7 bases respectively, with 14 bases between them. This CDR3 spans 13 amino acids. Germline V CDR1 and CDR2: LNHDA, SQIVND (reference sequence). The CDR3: CASSEQGFGGYTF. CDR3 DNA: TGTGCCAGTAGTGAGCAGGGCTTCGGTGGCTACACCTTC.

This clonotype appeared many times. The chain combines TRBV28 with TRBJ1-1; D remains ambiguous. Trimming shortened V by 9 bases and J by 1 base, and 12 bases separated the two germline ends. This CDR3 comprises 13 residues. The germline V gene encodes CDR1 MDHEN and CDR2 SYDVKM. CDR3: CASRAPWNTEAFF. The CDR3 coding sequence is TGTGCCAGTAGGGCGCCCTGGAACACTGAAGCTTTCTTT. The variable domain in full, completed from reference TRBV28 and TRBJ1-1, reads DVKVTQSSRYLVKRTGEKVFLECVQDMDHENMFWYRQDPGLGLRLIYFSYDVKMKEKGDIPEGYSVSREKKERFSLILESASTNQTSMYLCASRAPWNTEAFFGQGTRLTVV.

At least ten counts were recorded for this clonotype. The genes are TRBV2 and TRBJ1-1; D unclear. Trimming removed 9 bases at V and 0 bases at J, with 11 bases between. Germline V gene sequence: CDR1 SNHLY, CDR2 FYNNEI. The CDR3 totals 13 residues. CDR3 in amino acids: CASLLSMNTEAFF. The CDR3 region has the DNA TGTGCCAGTTTACTTTCCATGAACACTGAAGCTTTCTTT.

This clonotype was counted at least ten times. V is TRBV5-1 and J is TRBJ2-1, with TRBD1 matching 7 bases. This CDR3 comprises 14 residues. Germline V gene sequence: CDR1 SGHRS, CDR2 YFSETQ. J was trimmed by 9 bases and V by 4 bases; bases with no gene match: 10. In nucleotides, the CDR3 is TGCGCCAGCAGCGTGGGACAGCTCAAAGGTGAGCAGTTCTTC. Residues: CASSVGQLKGEQFF.

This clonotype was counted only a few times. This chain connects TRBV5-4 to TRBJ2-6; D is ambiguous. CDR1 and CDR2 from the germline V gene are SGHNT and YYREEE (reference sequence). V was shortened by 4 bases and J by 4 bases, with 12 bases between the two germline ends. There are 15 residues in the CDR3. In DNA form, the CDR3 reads TGTGCCAGCAGCCTGGCTCGTACCGGGGCCAACGTCCTGACTTTC. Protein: CASSLARTGANVLTF. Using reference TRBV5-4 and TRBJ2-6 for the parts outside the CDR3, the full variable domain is ETGVTQSPTHLIKTRGQQVTLRCSSQSGHNTVSWYQQALGQGPQFIFQYYREEENGRGNFPPRFSGLQFPNYSSELNVNALELDDSALYLCASSLARTGANVLTFGAGSRLTVL.

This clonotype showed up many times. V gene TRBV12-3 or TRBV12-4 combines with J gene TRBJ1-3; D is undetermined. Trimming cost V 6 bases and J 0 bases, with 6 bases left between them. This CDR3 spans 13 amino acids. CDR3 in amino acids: CASSRVSGNTIYF. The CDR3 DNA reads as TGTGCCAGCAGCCGAGTCTCTGGAAACACCATATATTTT.

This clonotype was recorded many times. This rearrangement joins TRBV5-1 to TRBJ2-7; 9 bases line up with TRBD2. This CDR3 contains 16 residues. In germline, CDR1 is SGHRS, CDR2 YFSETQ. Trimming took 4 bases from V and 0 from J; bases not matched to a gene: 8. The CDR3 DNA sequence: TGCGCCAGCAGCGGAAAGACTAGCGGCAGCTCCTACGAGCAGTACTTC. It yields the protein CASSGKTSGSSYEQYF.

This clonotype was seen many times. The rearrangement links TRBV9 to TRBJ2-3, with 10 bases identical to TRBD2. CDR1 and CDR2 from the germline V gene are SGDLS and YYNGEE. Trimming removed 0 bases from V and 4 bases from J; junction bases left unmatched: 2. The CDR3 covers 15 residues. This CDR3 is CASSVGGLAADTQYF. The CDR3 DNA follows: TGTGCCAGCAGCGTAGGTGGACTAGCGGCAGATACGCAGTATTTT.

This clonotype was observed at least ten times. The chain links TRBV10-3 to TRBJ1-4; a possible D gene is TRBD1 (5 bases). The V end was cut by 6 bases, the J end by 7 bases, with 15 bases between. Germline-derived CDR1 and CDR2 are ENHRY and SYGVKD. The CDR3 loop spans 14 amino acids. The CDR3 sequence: CAIRPGTQGEKLFF. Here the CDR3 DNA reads TGTGCCATCAGACCCGGGACCCAGGGTGAAAAACTGTTTTTT.

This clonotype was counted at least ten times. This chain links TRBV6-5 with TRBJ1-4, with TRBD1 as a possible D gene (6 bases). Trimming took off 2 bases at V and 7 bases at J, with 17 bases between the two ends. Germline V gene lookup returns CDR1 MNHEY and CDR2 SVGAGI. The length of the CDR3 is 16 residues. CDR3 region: CASSYKTGIGFEKLFF. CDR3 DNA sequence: TGTGCCAGCAGTTACAAAACAGGGATAGGTTTTGAAAAACTGTTTTTT.

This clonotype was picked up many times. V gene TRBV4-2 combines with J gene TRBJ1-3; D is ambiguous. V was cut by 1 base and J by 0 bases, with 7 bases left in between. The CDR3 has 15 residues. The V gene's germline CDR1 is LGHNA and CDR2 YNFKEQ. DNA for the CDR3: TGTGCCAGCAGCCAAGGCGTGAGCTCTGGAAACACCATATATTTT. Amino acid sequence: CASSQGVSSGNTIYF.

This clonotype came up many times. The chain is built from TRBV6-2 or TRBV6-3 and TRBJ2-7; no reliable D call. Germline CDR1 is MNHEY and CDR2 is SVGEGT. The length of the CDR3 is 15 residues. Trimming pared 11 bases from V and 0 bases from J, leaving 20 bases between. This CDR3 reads CASTAGRRSSYEQYV. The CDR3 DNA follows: TGTGCCTCCACCGCCGGCCGCAGGAGCTCCTACGAGCAGTACGTC.

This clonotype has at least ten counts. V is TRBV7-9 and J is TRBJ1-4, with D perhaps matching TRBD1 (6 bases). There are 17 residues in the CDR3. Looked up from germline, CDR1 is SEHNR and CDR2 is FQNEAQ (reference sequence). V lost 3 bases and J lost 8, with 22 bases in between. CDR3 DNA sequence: TGTGCCAGCAGCTTCCCATTGGACAGTCGTAGACGGGAAAAACTGTTTTTT. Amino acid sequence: CASSFPLDSRRREKLFF.

This CDR3 is CASSPGTGSTDTQYF. CDR3 DNA: TGCGCCAGCAGCCCCGGGACAGGGTCGACAGATACGCAGTATTTT. J is TRBJ2-3 and V is TRBV5-1, with 9 positions matching TRBD1. Trimming cost V 4 bases and J 3 bases; bases outside gene matches: 6. The CDR3 contains 15 residues. Germline V lookup: CDR1 SGHRS, CDR2 YFSETQ.

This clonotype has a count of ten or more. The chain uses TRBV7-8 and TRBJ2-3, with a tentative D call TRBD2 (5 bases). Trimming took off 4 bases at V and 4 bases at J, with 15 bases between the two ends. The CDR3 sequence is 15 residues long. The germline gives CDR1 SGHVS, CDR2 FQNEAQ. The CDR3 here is CASSSGLGLADTQYF. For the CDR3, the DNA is TGTGCCAGCAGCTCCGGACTGGGGTTGGCAGATACGCAGTATTTT.

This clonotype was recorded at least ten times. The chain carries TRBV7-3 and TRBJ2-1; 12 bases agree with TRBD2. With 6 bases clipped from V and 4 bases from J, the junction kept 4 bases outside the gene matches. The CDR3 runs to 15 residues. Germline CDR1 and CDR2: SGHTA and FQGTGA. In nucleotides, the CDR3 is TGTGCCAGCAGTTCCCTAGCGGGGGGGTACAATGAGCAGTTCTTC. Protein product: CASSSLAGGYNEQFF.

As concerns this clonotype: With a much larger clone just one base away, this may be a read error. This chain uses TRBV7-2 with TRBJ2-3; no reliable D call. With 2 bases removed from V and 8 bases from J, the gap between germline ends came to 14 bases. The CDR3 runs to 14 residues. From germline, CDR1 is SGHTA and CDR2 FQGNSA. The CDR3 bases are TGTGCCAGCAGCTTATTAATAGGGCTCGTTACGCAGTATTTT. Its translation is CASSLLIGLVTQYF.

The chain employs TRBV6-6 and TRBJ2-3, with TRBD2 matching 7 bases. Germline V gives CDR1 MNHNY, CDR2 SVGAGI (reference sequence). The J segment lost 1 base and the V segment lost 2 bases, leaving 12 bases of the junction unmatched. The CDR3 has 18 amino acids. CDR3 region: CASSYPTRGSRGTDTQYF. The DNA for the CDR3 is TGTGCCAGCAGTTACCCTACGCGGGGGAGCCGGGGCACAGATACGCAGTATTTT.

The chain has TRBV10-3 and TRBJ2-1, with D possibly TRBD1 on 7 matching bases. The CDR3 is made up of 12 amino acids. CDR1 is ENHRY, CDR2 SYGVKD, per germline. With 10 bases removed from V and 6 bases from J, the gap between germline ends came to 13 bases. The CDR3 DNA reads TGTGCCACCCACCAGGGGGGCAATGAGCAGTTCTTC. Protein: CATHQGGNEQFF.

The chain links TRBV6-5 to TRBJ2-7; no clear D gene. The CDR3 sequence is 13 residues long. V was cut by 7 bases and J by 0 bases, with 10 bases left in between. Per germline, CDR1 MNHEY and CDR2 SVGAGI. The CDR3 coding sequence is TGTGCCAGCATTACCCGGAGCTCCTACGAGCAGTACGTC. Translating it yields CASITRSSYEQYV.

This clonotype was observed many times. The DNA for the CDR3 is TGCGCCAGCAGCCAAGATGTGGCCGGTCAGCCCCAGCATTTT. It specifies CASSQDVAGQPQHF. The chain links TRBV4-3 to TRBJ1-5; no definite D call. Germline V gene sequence: CDR1 LGHNA, CDR2 YSLEER. The V and J ends lost 0 bases and 6 bases respectively, with 9 bases between them. The CDR3 has 14 residues.

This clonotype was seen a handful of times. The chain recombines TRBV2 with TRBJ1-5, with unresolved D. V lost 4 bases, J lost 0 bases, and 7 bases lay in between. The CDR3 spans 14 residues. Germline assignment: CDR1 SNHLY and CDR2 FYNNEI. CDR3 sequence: CASSAEYSNQPQHF. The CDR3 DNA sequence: TGTGCCAGCAGTGCGGAGTATAGCAATCAGCCCCAGCATTTT.

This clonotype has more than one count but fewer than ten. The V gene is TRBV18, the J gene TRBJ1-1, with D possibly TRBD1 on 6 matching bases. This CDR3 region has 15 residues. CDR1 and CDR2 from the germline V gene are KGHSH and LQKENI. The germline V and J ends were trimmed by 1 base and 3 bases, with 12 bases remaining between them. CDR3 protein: CASSPQGGLDTEAFF. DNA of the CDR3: TGTGCCAGCTCACCACAGGGGGGCCTGGACACTGAAGCTTTCTTT.

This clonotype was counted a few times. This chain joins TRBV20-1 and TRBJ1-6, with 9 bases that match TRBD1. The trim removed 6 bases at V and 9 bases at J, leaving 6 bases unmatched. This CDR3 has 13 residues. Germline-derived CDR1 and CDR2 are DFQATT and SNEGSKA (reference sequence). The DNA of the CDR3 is TGCAGTGCCGATGGGACAGGGTCTTCACCCCTCCACTTT. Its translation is CSADGTGSSPLHF.

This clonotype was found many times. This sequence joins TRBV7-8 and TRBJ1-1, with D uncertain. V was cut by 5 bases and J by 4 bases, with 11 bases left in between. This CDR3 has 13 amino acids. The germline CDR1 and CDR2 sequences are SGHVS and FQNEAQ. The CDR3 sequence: CASSVDLSTEAFF. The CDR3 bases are TGTGCCAGCAGCGTAGACCTGAGCACTGAAGCTTTCTTT.

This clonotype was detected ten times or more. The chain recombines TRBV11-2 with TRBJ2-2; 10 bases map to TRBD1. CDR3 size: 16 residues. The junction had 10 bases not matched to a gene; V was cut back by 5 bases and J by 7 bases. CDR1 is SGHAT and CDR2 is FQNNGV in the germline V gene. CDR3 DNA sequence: TGTGCCAGCAGCCCACCCGGGACAGGGGCCGGCGGGGAGCTGTTTTTT. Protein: CASSPPGTGAGGELFF. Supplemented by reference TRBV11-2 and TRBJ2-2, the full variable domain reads EAGVAQSPRYKIIEKRQSVAFWCNPISGHATLYWYQQILGQGPKLLIQFQNNGVVDDSQLPKDRFSAERLKGVDSTLKIQPAKLEDSAVYLCASSPPGTGAGGELFFGEGSRLTVL.

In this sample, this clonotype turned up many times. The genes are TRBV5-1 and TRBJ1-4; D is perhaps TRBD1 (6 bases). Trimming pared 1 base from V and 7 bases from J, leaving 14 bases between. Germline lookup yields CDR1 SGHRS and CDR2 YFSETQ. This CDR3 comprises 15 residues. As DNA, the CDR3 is TGCGCCAGCAGCTTGAATGGGGGCTTTGGTGAAAAACTGTTTTTT. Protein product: CASSLNGGFGEKLFF. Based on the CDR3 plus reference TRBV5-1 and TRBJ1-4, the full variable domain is KAGVTQTPRYLIKTRGQQVTLSCSPISGHRSVSWYQQTPGQGLQFLFEYFSETQRNKGNFPGRFSGRQFSNSRSEMNVSTLELGDSALYLCASSLNGGFGEKLFFGSGTQLSVL.

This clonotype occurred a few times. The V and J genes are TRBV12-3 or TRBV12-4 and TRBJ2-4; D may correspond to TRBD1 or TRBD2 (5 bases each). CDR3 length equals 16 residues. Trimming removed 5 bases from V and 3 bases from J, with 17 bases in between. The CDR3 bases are TGTGCCAGCAGTCCGAGGGCCGGGGCGATCAAAAACATTCAGTACTTC. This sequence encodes CASSPRAGAIKNIQYF.

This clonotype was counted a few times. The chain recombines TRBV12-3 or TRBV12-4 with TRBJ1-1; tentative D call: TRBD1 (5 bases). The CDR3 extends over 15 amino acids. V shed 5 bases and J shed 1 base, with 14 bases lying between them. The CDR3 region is CASSKTGAENTEAFF. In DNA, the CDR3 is TGTGCCAGCAGTAAGACCGGGGCAGAGAACACTGAAGCTTTCTTT.